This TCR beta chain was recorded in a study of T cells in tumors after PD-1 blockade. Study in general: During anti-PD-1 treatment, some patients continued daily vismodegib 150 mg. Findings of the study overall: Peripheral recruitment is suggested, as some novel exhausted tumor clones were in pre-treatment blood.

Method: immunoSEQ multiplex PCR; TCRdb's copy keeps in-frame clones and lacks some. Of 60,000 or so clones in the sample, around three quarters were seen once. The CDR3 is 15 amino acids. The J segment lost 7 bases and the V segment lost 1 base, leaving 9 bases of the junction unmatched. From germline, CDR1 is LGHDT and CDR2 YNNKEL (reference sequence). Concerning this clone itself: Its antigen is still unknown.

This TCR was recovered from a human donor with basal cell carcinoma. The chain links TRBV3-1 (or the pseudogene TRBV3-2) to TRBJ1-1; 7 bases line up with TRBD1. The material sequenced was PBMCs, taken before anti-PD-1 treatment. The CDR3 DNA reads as TGTGCCAGCAGCCAAGGAAGGGGGCTGATGGTTGAAGCTTTCTTT. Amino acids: CASSQGRGLMVEAFF.